The rows below give T cell receptor beta chains drawn from one sample of a study of blood T cell repertoires in COVID-19. Profiled with immunoSEQ multiplex PCR; TCRdb holds only in-frame clones, not every one. This sample has about 210,000 clones, with around 88% found just once. Sequencing was done on a sample of peripheral blood. Receptors were obtained from a man aged 18 to 29 with active or convalescent COVID-19. Each CDR3 is given without its conserved first and last residue. D genes are given only for firm matches.

.	TRBV5-6	TRBJ1-3	ASSLVRSGNTIY
.	TRBV5-6	TRBJ1-3	ASSLAGEFPGNTIY
TRBD2	TRBV5-1	TRBJ2-1	ASSLVTTSGGGYEQF
.	TRBV11-2	TRBJ1-1	ASSPILQGVWDTEAF
TRBD1	TRBV4-3	TRBJ2-7	ASSQQGQNYEQY
.	TRBV11-3	TRBJ1-1	ASSAGTQNIAEAF
.	TRBV25-1	TRBJ2-1	ASTADPGDSSYNEQF
.	TRBV10-3	TRBJ1-1	AISESSTGSTEAF
.	TRBV6-5	TRBJ1-4	ASSYRGYNEKLF
.	TRBV7-2	TRBJ1-5	ASSRGDQPQH
.	TRBV7-9	TRBJ1-1	ASGQDTEAF
TRBD2	TRBV29-1	TRBJ2-7	SVRASGSYEQY
TRBD1	TRBV2	TRBJ1-6	ASRAPTGARSPLH
TRBD1	TRBV5-3	TRBJ2-7	ARSFRDRQYEQY
TRBD2	TRBV28	TRBJ2-1	ASSRLAGVNEQF
TRBD1	TRBV28	TRBJ2-2	ASSLPGQGSAGELF
TRBD2	TRBV3-1/TRBV3-2	TRBJ2-7	ASSQDVPRLAGIHEQY
.	TRBV27	TRBJ1-3	ASSLAGASGNTIY
.	TRBV10-1	TRBJ1-1	ASSEPGLNTEAF
TRBD1	TRBV9	TRBJ1-1	ASSVGGTGEAF
.	TRBV3-1/TRBV3-2	TRBJ2-1	ASSQVRAAGAYNEQF
TRBD2	TRBV10-3	TRBJ2-7	AISGLAGGTYEQY
.	TRBV18	TRBJ1-1	ASSPRRGGIERTEAF
TRBD1	TRBV2	TRBJ1-6	ASSRDRDLYNSPLH
.	TRBV4-2	TRBJ2-1	ASSQDMLALNEQF
.	TRBV5-1	TRBJ1-2	ASSLDPGNYGYT
TRBD2	TRBV19	TRBJ2-1	ASRGLADNEQF
.	TRBV19	TRBJ2-3	ASSLVLARSDTQY
.	TRBV7-2	TRBJ1-2	ASSLVLTGKDGYT
.	TRBV28	TRBJ2-1	ASSQQLASYNEQF
TRBD2	TRBV5-1	TRBJ2-2	ASRGLAPNTGELF
.	TRBV20-1	TRBJ1-5	SASGGLLAGGQPQH
TRBD2	TRBV6-5	TRBJ2-1	ASSYSAGGPLNEQF
TRBD2	TRBV6-4	TRBJ2-7	ASSDSISFSGSSYEQY
.	TRBV19	TRBJ1-5	ASSKWGTYSNQPQH
.	TRBV5-1	TRBJ2-7	ASSSTQGTSYEQY
.	TRBV11-2	TRBJ2-5	ASSPGGGETQY
TRBD2	TRBV20-1	TRBJ2-5	SASRDSGYPQETQY
TRBD1	TRBV29-1	TRBJ1-5	SVGQGLGNQPQH
.	TRBV6-5	TRBJ1-2	ASRPFGGGYGYT
TRBD1	TRBV5-5	TRBJ2-7	ASSGDRSEQY
TRBD1	TRBV5-5	TRBJ1-1	ASSGGDRDTEAF
TRBD2	TRBV19	TRBJ2-1	ASTSGLQGEQF
.	TRBV7-6	TRBJ1-1	ASSPSTGLATEAF
.	TRBV5-4	TRBJ1-4	ASSLRGAPEKLF
TRBD1	TRBV30	TRBJ1-5	AWRQGAGQPQH